The 7 T cell receptor beta chains below come from one sample, sequenced in a study of CD8 T cells in ankylosing spondylitis. Using its own MiXCR run on the 5' RACE reads, TCRdb lists one record per CDR3 protein. Counted here are around 230,000 distinct CDR3 sequences, around 9.1% occurring once; the ten biggest clones make up nearly 7%. The specimen was blood, either unsorted or a sorted T cell fraction (not recorded which). All receptors derive from a male donor with ankylosing spondylitis or in good health (not recorded which).

This clonotype was seen only once. The rearrangement joins TRBV28 to TRBJ2-2; D is unresolved. The V and J ends lost 10 bases and 4 bases respectively, with 16 bases between them. The germline gives CDR1 MDHEN, CDR2 SYDVKM. The CDR3 is 14 amino acids. The CDR3 DNA follows: TGTGCCATGAGCCCTGGGCTCTCCACCGGGGAGCTGTTTTTT. It specifies CAMSPGLSTGELFF.

This clonotype was recorded at least ten times. The genes are TRBV5-1 and TRBJ2-3, with TRBD2 matching 11 bases. Germline CDR1 SGHRS, CDR2 YFSETQ. CDR3 length: 17 residues. J was trimmed by 2 bases and V by 4 bases; bases with no gene match: 9. CDR3 in DNA: TGCGCCAGCAGCCCGCCCACACTAGCGGGGGCCACAGATACGCAGTATTTT. Its protein product is CASSPPTLAGATDTQYF.

This clonotype was detected many times. The rearrangement joins TRBV27 to TRBJ2-7; possible D gene TRBD2, 6 bases. The CDR3 has 15 residues. Trimming left V 3 bases short and J 5 bases short, with 17 bases between. Germline assignment: CDR1 MNHEY and CDR2 SMNVEV (reference sequence). CDR3 sequence reads: CASSLLGRGMDEQYF. The CDR3 DNA reads TGTGCCAGCAGTTTGTTGGGACGGGGGATGGACGAGCAGTACTTC.

This clonotype was detected a few times. The V and J genes are TRBV9 and TRBJ1-5, with D perhaps matching TRBD1 (5 bases). V lost 4 bases to trimming and J lost 7 bases, with 24 bases between them. The CDR3 contains 17 residues. Per the germline V gene, CDR1 is SGDLS and CDR2 is YYNGEE. CDR3 residues: CASSPTPGPRSGQPQHF. CDR3 DNA: TGTGCCAGCAGCCCCACTCCGGGACCCAGGTCGGGACAGCCCCAGCATTTT.

This clonotype was detected ten times or more. V and J are TRBV5-1 and TRBJ1-1; D may be TRBD1 (6 bases). V was pared by 4 bases and J by 3 bases, with 16 bases between. CDR3 size: 15 residues. Germline V lookup: CDR1 SGHRS, CDR2 YFSETQ. CDR3: CASSPEGGWDTEAFF. CDR3 bases: TGCGCCAGCAGCCCGGAGGGGGGCTGGGACACTGAAGCTTTCTTT.

This clonotype was observed at least ten times. This chain links TRBV29-1 with TRBJ1-2; possible D gene TRBD1, 6 bases. V was clipped by 8 bases and J by 6 bases, with 16 bases between them. Germline V gene lookup returns CDR1 SQVTM and CDR2 ANQGSEA. The CDR3 totals 12 residues. The CDR3 here is CSPFRGEDGYTF. CDR3 DNA: TGCAGCCCTTTCAGGGGCGAGGATGGCTACACCTTC.

This clonotype has at least ten counts. J is TRBJ2-6 and V is TRBV5-1; possibly TRBD1 for D (6 bases). Per germline, CDR1 SGHRS and CDR2 YFSETQ. V was pared by 8 bases and J by 4 bases, with 16 bases between. This CDR3 is 15 amino acids long. Here the CDR3 reads CASLGGSTGANVLTF. The CDR3 DNA reads TGCGCCAGTTTAGGGGGATCAACCGGGGCCAACGTCCTGACTTTC.